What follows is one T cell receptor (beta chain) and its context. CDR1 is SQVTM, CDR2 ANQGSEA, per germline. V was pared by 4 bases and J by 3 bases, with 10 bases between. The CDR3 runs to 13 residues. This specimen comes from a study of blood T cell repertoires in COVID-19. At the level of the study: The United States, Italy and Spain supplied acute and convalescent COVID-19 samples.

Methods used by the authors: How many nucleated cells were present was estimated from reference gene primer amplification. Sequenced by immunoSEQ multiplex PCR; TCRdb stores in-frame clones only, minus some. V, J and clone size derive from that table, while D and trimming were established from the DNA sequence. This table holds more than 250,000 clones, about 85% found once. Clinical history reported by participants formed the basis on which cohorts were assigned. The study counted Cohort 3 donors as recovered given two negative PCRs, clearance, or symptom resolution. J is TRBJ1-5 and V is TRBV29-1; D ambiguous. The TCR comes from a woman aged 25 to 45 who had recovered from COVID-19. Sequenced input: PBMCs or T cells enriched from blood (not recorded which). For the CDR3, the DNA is TGCAGCGTTGCCGGAGAGCTCAATCAGCCCCAGCATTTT. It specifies CSVAGELNQPQHF.